This TCR beta chain derives from a study of shared clonotypes between healthy human individuals. Only in-frame clones appear in the TCRdb table, and some are missing; sequencing was by immunoSEQ multiplex PCR. Of some 2.4 million clones listed, 80% to 95% are singletons. Input material: naive CD4+ T cells from PBMCs. Subset of the sample: CD45RA+ positively selected. The sequence was obtained from a young man in good health. Some clones in this sample may be carry-over from other donors' samples.

CDR3 residues: CASSKGRGYEQYF. CDR3 sequence (DNA): TGTGCCAGCAGTAAGGGCAGGGGCTACGAGCAGTACTTC. This rearrangement joins TRBV6-5 to TRBJ2-7; D perhaps matches TRBD1 (6 bases). This CDR3 has 13 amino acids. V lost 5 bases and J 3 bases, leaving 11 bases between the germline ends. Germline CDR1 is MNHEY and CDR2 is SVGAGI.